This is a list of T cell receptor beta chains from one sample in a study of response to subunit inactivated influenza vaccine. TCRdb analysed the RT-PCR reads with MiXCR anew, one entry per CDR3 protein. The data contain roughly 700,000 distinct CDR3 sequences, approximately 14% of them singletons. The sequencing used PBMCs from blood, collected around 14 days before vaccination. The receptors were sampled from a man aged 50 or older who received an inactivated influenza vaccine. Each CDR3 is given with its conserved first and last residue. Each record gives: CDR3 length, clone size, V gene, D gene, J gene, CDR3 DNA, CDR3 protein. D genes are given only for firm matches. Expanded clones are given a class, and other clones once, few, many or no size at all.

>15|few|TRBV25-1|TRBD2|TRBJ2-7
TGTGCCAGCAGTGCTAGGACTAGCGGGAGAGGCGAGCAGTACTTC
CASSARTSGRGEQYF
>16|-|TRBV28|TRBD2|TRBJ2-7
TGTGCCAGCAGTTCCCTGGCTAGCGGGAGTGGATACGAGCAGTACTTC
CASSSLASGSGYEQYF
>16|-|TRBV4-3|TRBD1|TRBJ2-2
TGCGCCAGCAGCCCAGAGGGGGCCGGGAACACCGGGGAGCTGTTTTTT
CASSPEGAGNTGELFF
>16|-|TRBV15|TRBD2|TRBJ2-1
TGTGCCACCAGCAGAGGGACTAGCGGGCGTAGCGATGAGCAGTTCTTC
CATSRGTSGRSDEQFF
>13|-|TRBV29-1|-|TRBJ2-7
TGCAGCGTTGAAAGGGGGGCGGGCTACGAGCAGTACTTC
CSVERGAGYEQYF
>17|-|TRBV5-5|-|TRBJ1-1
TGTGCCAGCAGCTCTACGAAGACCGGTAGATTGAACACTGAAGCTTTCTTT
CASSSTKTGRLNTEAFF
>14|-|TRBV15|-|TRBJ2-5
TGTGCCACCAGCAGAGATTTTAAGCAAGAGACCCAGTACTTC
CATSRDFKQETQYF
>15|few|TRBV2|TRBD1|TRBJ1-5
TGTGCCAGCATTTTATCTCGACAGGGGAATCAGCCCCAGCATTTT
CASILSRQGNQPQHF
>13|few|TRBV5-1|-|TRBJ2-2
TGCGCCAGCAGCAGGGGCCCCACCGGGGAGCTGTTTTTT
CASSRGPTGELFF
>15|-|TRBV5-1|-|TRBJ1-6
TGCGCCAGCAGCTCCACGAGCTCCTATAATTCACCCCTCCACTTT
CASSSTSSYNSPLHF
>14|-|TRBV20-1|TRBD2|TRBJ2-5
TGCAGTGCTAGAGAAGCGGGAGATTGGGAGACCCAGTACTTC
CSAREAGDWETQYF